This T cell receptor beta chain was retrieved from a study of OX40 agonist ivuxolimab in advanced cancers. As for the study in general: Patients were dosed with the agonistic anti-OX40 (CD134) antibody ivuxolimab. Two cutaneous melanoma patients and one hepatocellular carcinoma patient, three in all, had partial responses. The study's findings and limits: More expanded clones were seen, on average, in CD8+ T cells than in CD4+.

This clone was detected only a few times. Its antigen is not identified. Trimming took off 3 bases at V and 1 base at J, with 12 bases between the two ends. The germline CDR1 and CDR2 sequences are MGHRA and YSYEKL. The CDR3 consists of 15 residues. TCRdb keeps only in-frame clones here, not all; method: immunoSEQ multiplex PCR. The sample yields tens of thousands of clones, 85% to 95% seen once. The sample was CD4+ or CD8+ T cells sorted from blood, taken in a trial of the OX40 agonist ivuxolimab. V and J are TRBV4-1 and TRBJ1-1; tentative D call: TRBD1 (5 bases). This clonotype originated in an adult with an advanced solid tumor such as melanoma, head and neck, liver or kidney cancer. CDR3 bases: TGCGCCAGCAGCCATCCGTCCGGGACGAACACTGAAGCTTTCTTT. Translating it yields CASSHPSGTNTEAFF.